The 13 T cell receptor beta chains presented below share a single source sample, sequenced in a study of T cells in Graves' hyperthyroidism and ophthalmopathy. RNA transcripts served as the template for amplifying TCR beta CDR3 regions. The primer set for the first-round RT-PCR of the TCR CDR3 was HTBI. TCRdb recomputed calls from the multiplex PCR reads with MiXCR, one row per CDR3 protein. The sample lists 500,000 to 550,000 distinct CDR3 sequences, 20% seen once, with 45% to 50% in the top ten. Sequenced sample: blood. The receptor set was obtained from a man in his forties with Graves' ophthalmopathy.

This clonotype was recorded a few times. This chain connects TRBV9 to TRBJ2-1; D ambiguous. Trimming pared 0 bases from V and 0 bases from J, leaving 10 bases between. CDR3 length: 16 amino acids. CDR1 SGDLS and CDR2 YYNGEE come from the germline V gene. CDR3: CASSVASVSSYNEQFF. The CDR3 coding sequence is TGTGCCAGCAGCGTAGCGTCGGTGTCCTCCTACAATGAGCAGTTCTTC. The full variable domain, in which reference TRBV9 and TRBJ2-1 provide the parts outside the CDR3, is DSGVTQTPKHLITATGQRVTLRCSPRSGDLSVYWYQQSLDQGLQFLIQYYNGEERAKGNILERFSAQQFPDLHSELNLSSLELGDSALYFCASSVASVSSYNEQFFGPGTRLTVL.

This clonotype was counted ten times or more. In DNA form, the CDR3 reads TGCGCCAGCAGCCTGAGAGGGCTCGCGAACACTGAAGCTTTCTTT. This gives the protein CASSLRGLANTEAFF. The chain combines TRBV5-1 with TRBJ1-1; D remains unclear. The CDR3 contains 15 residues. Trimming pared 4 bases from V and 1 base from J, leaving 14 bases between. The germline V gene has CDR1 SGHRS and CDR2 YFSETQ.

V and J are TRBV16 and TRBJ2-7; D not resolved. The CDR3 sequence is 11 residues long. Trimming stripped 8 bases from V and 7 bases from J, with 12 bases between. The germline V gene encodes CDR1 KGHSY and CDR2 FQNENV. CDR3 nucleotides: TGTGCCAGCCGGGCGCTTTCGGAGCAGTACTTC. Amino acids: CASRALSEQYF.

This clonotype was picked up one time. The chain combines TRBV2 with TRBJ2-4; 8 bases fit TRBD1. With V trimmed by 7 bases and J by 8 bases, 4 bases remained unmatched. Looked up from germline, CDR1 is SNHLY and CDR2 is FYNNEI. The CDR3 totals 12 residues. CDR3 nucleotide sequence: TGTGCCAGCAAACCACAGGGGGACATTCAGTACTTC. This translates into CASKPQGDIQYF. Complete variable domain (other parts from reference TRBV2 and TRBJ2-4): EPEVTQTPSHQVTQMGQEVILRCVPISNHLYFYWYRQILGQKVEFLVSFYNNEISEKSEIFDDQFSVERPDGSNFTLKIRSTKLEDSAMYFCASKPQGDIQYFGAGTRLSVL.

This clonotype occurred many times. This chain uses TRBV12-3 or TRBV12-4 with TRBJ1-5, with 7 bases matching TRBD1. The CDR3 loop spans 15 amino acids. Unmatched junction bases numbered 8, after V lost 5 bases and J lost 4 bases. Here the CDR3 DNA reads TGTGCCAGCAGTCCCTTCCGGGACAGTAATCAGCCCCAGCATTTT. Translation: CASSPFRDSNQPQHF.

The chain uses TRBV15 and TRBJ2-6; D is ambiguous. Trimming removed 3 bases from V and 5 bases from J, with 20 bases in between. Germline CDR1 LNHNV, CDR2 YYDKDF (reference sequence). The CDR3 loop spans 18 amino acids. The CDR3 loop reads CATSSPNAVQLRANVLTF. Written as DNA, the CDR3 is TGTGCCACCAGCAGTCCTAACGCCGTACAGCTTCGGGCCAACGTCCTGACTTTC.

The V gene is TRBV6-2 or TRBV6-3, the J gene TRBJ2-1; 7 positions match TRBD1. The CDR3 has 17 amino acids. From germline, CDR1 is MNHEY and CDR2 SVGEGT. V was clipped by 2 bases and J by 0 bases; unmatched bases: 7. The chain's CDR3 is CASSYPTGTASYNEQFF. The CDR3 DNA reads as TGTGCCAGCAGTTACCCCACCGGGACAGCCTCCTACAATGAGCAGTTCTTC.

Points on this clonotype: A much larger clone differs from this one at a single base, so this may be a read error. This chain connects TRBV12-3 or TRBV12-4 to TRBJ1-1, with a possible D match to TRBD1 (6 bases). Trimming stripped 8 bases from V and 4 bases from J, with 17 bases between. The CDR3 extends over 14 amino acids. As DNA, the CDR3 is TGTGCCAGCGGTATGAGCCCAGGGGTCACTGAAGCTTTCTTT. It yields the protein CASGMSPGVTEAFF.

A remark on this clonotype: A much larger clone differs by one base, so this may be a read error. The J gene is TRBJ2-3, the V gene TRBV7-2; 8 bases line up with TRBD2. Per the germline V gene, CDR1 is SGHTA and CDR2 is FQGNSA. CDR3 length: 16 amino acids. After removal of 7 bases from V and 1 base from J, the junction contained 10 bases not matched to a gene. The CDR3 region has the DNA TGTGCCAGCACCCCCCGACTAGCGATGGGCACAGATACGCAGTATTTT. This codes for CASTPRLAMGTDTQYF.

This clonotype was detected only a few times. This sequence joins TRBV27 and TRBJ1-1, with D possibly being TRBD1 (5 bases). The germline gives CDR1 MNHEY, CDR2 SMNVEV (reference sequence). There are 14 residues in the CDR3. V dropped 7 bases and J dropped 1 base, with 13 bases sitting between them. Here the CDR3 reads CASTPRQGNTEAFF. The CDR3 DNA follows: TGTGCCAGCACCCCCAGGCAGGGGAACACTGAAGCTTTCTTT.

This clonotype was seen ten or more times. CDR3 nucleotide sequence: TGTGCCAGCTCACCCGTACCCTACAATGAGCAGTTCTTC. It is translated as CASSPVPYNEQFF. This chain links TRBV18 with TRBJ2-1; D remains unclear. Germline CDR1 is KGHSH and CDR2 is LQKENI. CDR3 length: 13 amino acids. Trimming removed 3 bases at V and 2 bases at J, with 5 bases between.

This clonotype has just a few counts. The DNA for the CDR3 is TGTGCCAGCAGTCCCCAAAACCCGGGACAGAGGGGTAATGAGCAGTTCTTC. Protein: CASSPQNPGQRGNEQFF. V gene TRBV6-2 or TRBV6-3 combines with J gene TRBJ2-1; 7 bases agree with TRBD1. The J segment lost 7 bases and the V segment lost 5 bases, leaving 17 bases of the junction unmatched. The germline V gene has CDR1 MNHEY and CDR2 SVGEGT. The CDR3 extends over 17 amino acids.

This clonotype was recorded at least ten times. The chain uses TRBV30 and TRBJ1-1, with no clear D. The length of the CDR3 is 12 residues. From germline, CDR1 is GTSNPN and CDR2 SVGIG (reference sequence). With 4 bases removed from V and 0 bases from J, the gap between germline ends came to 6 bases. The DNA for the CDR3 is TGTGCCTGGACCAGGATGAACACTGAAGCTTTCTTT. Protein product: CAWTRMNTEAFF.